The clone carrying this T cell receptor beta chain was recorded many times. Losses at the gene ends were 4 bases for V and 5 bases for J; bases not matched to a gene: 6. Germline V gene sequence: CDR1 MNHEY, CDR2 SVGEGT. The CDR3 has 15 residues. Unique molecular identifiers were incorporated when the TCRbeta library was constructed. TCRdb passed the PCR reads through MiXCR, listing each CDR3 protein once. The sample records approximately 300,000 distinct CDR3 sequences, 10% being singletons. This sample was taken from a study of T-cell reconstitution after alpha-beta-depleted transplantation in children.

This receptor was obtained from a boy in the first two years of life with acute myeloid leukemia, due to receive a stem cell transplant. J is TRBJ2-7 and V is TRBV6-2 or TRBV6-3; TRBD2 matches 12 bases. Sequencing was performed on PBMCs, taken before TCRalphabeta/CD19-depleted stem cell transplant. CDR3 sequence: CASSSRTSGAHEQYF. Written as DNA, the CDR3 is TGTGCCAGCAGTTCCAGGACTAGCGGGGCCCACGAGCAGTACTTC.